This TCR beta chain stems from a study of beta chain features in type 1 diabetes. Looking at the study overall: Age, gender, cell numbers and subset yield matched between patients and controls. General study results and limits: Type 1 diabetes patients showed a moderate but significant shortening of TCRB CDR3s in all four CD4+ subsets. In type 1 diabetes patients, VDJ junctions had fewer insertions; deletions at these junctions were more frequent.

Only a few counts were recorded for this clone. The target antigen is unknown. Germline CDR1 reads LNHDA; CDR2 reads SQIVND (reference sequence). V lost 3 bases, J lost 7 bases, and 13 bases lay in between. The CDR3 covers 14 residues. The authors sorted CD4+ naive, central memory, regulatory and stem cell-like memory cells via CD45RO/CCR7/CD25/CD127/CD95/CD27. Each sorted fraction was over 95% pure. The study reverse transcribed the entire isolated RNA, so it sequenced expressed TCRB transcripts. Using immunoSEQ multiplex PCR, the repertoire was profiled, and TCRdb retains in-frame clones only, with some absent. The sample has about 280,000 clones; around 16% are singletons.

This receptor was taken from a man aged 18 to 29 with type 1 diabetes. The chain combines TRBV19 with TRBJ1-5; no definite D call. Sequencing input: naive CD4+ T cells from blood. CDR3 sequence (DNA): TGTGCCAGTAGTATTGCGCGGCCGGGGCAGCCCCAGCATTTT. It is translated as CASSIARPGQPQHF.